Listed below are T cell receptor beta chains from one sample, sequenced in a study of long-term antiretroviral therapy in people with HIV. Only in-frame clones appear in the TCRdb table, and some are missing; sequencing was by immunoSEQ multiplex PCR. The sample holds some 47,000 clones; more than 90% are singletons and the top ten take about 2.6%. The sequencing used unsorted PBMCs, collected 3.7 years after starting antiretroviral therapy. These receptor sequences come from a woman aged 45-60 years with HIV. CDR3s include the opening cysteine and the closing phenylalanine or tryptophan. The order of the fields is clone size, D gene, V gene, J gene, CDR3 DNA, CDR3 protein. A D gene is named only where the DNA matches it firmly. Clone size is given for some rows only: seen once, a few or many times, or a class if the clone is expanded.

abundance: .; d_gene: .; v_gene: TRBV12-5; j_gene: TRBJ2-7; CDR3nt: TGTGCTAGTGGTTTGGTACGATTACTAGGTGGATCCTACGAGCAGTACTTC; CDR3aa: CASGLVRLLGGSYEQYF
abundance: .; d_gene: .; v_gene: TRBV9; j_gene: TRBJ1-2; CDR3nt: TGTGCCAGCAGCGTAGAAACAGGCGCGCCCTATGGCTACACCTTC; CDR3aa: CASSVETGAPYGYTF
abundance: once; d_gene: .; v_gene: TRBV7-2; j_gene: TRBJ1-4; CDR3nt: TGTGCCAGCAGCTTACAGGGACAAATTAATGAAAAACTGTTTTTT; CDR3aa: CASSLQGQINEKLFF
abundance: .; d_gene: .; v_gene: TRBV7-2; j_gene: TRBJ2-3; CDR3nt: TGTGCCAGCAGCTTAGTCTCGGGCGGTGGCGGGGTTGCAGATACGCAGTATTTT; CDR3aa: CASSLVSGGGGVADTQYF
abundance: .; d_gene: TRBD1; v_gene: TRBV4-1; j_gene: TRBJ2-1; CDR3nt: TGCGCCAGCAGCCAATCGGGACAGGGAAAGAATGAGCAGTTCTTC; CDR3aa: CASSQSGQGKNEQFF
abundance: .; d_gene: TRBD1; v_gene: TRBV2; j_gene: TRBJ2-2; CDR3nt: TGTGCCAGCAGTCGGACCGGACAGGGGGGGGACACCGGGGAGCTGTTTTTT; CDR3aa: CASSRTGQGGDTGELFF
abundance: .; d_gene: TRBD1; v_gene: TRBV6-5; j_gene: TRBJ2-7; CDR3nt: TGTGCCAGCAGTTGGGACAGCTCCTACGAGCAGTACTTC; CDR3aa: CASSWDSSYEQYF
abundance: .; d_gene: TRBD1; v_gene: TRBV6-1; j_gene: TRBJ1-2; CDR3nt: TGTGCCAGCAGTGAAGGGACAGGGTTGAGCTATGGCTACACCTTC; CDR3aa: CASSEGTGLSYGYTF
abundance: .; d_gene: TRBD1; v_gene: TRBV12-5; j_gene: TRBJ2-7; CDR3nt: TGTGCTAGTGGTTTGGTACGGGGACAGGGAAGCTCCTACGAGCAGTACTTC; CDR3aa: CASGLVRGQGSSYEQYF
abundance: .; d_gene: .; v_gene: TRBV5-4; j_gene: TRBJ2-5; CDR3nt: TGTGCCAGCAGCTTGGGACAGGCGCAAGAGACCCAGTACTTC; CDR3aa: CASSLGQAQETQYF
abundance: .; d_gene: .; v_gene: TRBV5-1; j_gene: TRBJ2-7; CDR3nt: TGCGCCAGCAGCTCCGGATTCGCCTACGAGCAGTACTTC; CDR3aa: CASSSGFAYEQYF
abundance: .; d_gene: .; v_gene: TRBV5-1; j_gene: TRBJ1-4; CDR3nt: TGCGCCAGCAGCTTGGGAGCGGGGGCAGCTAATGAAAAACTGTTTTTT; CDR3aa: CASSLGAGAANEKLFF
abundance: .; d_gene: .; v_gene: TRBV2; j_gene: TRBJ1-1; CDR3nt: TGTGCCAGCAACCCGCTCAACCTGAACACTGAAGCTTTCTTT; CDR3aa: CASNPLNLNTEAFF
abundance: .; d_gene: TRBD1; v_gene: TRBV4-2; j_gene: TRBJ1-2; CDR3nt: TGTGCCAGCAGCCCGACAGGGGATGTCGCTGGCTACACCTTC; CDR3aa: CASSPTGDVAGYTF
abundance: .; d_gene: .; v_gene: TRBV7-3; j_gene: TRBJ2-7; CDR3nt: TGTGCCAGCAGCTTAGTAGCGTCGGCTTCACCCTACGAGCAGTACTTC; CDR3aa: CASSLVASASPYEQYF
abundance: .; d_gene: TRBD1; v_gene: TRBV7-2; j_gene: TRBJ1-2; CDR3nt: TGTGCCAGCAGCCCCCAGGGGGCGTCCGGTGGCTACACCTTC; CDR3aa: CASSPQGASGGYTF
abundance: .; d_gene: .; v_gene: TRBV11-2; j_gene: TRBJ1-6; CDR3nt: TGTGCCAGCAGCTTAAGGGGGGGGCAGGGGTATAATTCACCCCTCCACTTT; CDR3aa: CASSLRGGQGYNSPLHF
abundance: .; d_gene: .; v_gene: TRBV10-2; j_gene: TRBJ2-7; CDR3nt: TGCGCCAGCAGTGAGGGCAGACCCTCCTACGAGCAGTACTTC; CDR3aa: CASSEGRPSYEQYF
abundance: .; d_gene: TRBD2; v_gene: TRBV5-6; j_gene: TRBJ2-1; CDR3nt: TGTGCCAGCAGCTTGAACTTAGCGGGGGGGCCATACAATGAGCAGTTCTTC; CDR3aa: CASSLNLAGGPYNEQFF
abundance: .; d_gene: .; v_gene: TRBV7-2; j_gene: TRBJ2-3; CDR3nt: TGTGCCAGCAGCTTTACTGTTTCGGCAGATACGCAGTATTTT; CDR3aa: CASSFTVSADTQYF
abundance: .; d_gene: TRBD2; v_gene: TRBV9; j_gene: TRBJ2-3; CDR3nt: TGTGCCAGCAGCGCGAGACTAGCGGGGGGGCTAGGGGGAGATACGCAGTATTTT; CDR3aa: CASSARLAGGLGGDTQYF
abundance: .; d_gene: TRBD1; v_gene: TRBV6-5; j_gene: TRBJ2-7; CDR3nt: TGTGCCAGCACCCAACGGGACAGGGAAAAGAACGAGCAGTACTTC; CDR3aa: CASTQRDREKNEQYF
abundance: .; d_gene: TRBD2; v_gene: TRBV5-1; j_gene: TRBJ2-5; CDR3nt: TGCGCCAGCAGATTTCTAGCGGGGGACCAAGAGACCCAGTACTTC; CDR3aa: CASRFLAGDQETQYF
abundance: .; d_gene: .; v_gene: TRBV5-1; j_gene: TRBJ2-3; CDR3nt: TGCGCCAGCAGCGGCGTAGGGGCCGGGGCAGATACGCAGTATTTT; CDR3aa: CASSGVGAGADTQYF
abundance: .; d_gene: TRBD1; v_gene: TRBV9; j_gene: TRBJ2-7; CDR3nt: TGTGCCAGCAGCCCCTCCCGGACCGGGACAGGGATCTACGAGCAGTACTTC; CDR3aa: CASSPSRTGTGIYEQYF
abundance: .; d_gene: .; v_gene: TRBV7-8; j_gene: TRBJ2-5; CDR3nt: TGTGCCAGCAGCCTGGACAGAAAAGAGACCCAGTACTTC; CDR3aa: CASSLDRKETQYF
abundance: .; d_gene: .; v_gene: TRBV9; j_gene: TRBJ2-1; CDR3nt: TGTGCCAGCACCCCCGACCTCAGGACTCCCCCGTCTGAGCAGTTCTTC; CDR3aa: CASTPDLRTPPSEQFF
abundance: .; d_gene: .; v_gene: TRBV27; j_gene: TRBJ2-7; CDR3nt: TGTGCCAGCAGTCGCGAGGGGGGTTCCTACGAGCAGTACTTC; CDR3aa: CASSREGGSYEQYF
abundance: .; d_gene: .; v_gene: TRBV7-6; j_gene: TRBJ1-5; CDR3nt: TGTGCCAGCAGCTTAGTTGGGGGTAGCAATCAGCCCCAGCATTTT; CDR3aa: CASSLVGGSNQPQHF
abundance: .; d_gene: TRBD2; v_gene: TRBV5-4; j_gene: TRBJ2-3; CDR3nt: TGTGCCAGCAGCCCCGGGAGGCGGGGGGGCCCTGGCACAGATACGCAGTATTTT; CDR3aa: CASSPGRRGGPGTDTQYF
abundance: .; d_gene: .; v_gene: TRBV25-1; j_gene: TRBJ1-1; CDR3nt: TGTGCCAGCGGACGCAGGGGATCGAACACTGAAGCTTTCTTT; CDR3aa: CASGRRGSNTEAFF
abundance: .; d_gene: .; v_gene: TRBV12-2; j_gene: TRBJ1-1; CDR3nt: TGTGCAAGTCGCTCCACAGGGGGATGGCTTATGAACACTGAAGCTTTCTTT; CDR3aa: CASRSTGGWLMNTEAFF
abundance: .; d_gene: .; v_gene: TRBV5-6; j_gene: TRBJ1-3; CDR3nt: TGTGCCAGCAGCTGGGGGAAGGGAAACACCATATATTTT; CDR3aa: CASSWGKGNTIYF
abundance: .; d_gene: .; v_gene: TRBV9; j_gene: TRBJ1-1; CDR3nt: TGTGCCAGCAGCGTACTACCTAACACTGAAGCTTTCTTT; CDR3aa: CASSVLPNTEAFF
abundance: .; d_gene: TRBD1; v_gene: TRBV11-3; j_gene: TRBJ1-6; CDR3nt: TGTGCCAGCAGCCACGGACAGGGATCACCCCTCCACTTT; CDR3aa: CASSHGQGSPLHF
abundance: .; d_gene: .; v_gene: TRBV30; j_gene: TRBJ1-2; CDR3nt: TGTGCCTGGAGTGGAGGGGACTATGGCTACACCTTC; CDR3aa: CAWSGGDYGYTF
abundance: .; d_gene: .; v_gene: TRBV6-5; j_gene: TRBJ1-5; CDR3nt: TGTGCCAGCAGTTACTCTCAAAATCAGCCCCAGCATTTT; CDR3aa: CASSYSQNQPQHF
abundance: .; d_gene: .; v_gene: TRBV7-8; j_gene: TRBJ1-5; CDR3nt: TGTGCCAGCAGCTTAGACAGGGTGAGCAATCAGCCCCAGCATTTT; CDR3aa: CASSLDRVSNQPQHF
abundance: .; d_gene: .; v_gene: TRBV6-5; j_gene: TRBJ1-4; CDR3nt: TGTGCCAGCAGTTCCATCCTTCCCGAAAAACTGTTTTTT; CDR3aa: CASSSILPEKLFF
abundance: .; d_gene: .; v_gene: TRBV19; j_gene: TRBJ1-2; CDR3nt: TGTGCCAGTAGTATAGGCCCTGGAGGGGTCTATGGCTACACCTTC; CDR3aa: CASSIGPGGVYGYTF
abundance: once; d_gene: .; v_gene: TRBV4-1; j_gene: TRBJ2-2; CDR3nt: TGCGCCAGCAGCCAATTTCGGCAGAACACCGGGGAGCTGTTTTTT; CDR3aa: CASSQFRQNTGELFF
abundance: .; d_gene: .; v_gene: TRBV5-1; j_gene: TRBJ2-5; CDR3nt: TGCGCCAGCAGCCTGAAGGACTCTCAAGAGACCCAGTACTTC; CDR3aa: CASSLKDSQETQYF
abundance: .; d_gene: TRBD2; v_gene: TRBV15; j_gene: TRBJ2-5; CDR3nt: TGTGCCACCAGCGGAAATCTAGCGGGGGGATTGGAGACCCAGTACTTC; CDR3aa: CATSGNLAGGLETQYF
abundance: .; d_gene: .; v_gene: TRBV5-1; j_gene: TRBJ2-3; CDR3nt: TGCGCCAGCAGCCCGGCGGGTTGGACAGCCACAGATACGCAGTATTTT; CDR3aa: CASSPAGWTATDTQYF
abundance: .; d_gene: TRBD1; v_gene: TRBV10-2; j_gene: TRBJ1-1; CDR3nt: TGCGCCAGCAAATCTCACGGGCTCGGACAGGGGAGTGTTGAAGCTTTCTTT; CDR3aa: CASKSHGLGQGSVEAFF
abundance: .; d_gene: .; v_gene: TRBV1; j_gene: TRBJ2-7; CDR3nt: TGCACCAGCAGCCAAGATATTACCCCCTTGGCCTACGAGCAGTACTTC; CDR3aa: CTSSQDITPLAYEQYF
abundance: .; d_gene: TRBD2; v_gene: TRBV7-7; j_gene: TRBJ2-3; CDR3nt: TGTGCTAGCAGCTTAGGTAGCGGGGGCACAGATACGCAGTATTTT; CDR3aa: CASSLGSGGTDTQYF
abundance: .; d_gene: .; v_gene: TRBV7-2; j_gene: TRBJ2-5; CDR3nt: TGTGCCAGCAGCTTAGCGACACAGCAAGAGACCCAGTACTTC; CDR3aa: CASSLATQQETQYF
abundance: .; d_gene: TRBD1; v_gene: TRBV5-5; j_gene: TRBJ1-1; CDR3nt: TGTGCCAGCAGCTTGCTCCGGACAGGGGATACTGAAGCTTTCTTT; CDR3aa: CASSLLRTGDTEAFF
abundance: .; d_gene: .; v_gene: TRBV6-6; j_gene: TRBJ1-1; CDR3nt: TGTGCCAGCACCCTGGAGGGGAACACTGAAGCTTTCTTT; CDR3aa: CASTLEGNTEAFF
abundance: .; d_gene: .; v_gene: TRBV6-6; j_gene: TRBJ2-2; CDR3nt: TGTGCCAGCAGCCCAACAAGGGTAGACACCGGGGAGCTGTTTTTT; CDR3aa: CASSPTRVDTGELFF
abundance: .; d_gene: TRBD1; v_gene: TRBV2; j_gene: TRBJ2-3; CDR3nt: TGTGCCAGCAACACAGGGGGTCTTCGCACAGATACGCAGTATTTT; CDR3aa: CASNTGGLRTDTQYF
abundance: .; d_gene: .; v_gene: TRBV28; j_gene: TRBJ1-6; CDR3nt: TGTGCCAGCAGAGACCGGACCGCTTCAAATTCACCCCTCCACTTT; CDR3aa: CASRDRTASNSPLHF
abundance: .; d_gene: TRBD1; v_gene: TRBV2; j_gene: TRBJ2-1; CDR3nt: TGTGCCAGCAGCCCGGACAGGGTCGGCAATGAGCAGTTCTTC; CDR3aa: CASSPDRVGNEQFF
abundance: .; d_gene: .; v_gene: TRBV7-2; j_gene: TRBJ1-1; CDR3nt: TGTGCCAGCAGCAAAGCGGGGGGTCACACTGAAGCTTTCTTT; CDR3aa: CASSKAGGHTEAFF